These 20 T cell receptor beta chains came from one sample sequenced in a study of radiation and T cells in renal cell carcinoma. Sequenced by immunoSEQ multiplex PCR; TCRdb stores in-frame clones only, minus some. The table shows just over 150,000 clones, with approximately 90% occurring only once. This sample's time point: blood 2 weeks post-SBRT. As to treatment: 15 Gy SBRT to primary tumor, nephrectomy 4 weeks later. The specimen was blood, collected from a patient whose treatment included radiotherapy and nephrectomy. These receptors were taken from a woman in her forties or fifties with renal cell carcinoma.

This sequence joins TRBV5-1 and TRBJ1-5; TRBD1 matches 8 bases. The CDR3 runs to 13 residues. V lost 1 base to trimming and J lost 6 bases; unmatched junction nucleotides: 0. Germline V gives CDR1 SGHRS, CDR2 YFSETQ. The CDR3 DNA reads TGCGCCAGCAGCTTGACAGGGGGTCAGCCCCAGCATTTT. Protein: CASSLTGGQPQHF.

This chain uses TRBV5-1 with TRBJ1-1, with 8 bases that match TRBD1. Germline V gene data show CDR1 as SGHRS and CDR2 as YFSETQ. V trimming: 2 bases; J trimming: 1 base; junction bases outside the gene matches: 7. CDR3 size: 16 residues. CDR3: CASSFGTGGKNTEAFF. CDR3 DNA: TGCGCCAGCAGCTTTGGAACAGGGGGGAAGAACACTGAAGCTTTCTTT.

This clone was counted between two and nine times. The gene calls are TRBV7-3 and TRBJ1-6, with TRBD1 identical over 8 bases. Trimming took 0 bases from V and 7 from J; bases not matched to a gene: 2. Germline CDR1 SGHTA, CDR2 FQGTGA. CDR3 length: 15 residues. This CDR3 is CASSLTQGANSPLHF. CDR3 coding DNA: TGTGCCAGCAGCTTAACCCAGGGGGCCAATTCACCCCTCCACTTT.

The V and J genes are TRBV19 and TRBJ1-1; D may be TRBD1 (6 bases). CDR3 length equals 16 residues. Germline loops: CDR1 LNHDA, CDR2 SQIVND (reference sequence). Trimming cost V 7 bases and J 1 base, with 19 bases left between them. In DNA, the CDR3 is TGTGCCAGTAAGAGGACCCAGGGGAGGGGGAACACTGAAGCTTTCTTT. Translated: CASKRTQGRGNTEAFF.

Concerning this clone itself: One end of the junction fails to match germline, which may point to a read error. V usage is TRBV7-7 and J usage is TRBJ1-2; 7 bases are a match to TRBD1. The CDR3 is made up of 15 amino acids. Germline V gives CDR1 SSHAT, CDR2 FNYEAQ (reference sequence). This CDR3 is CASSSSGQKGDGYTF. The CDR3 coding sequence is TGTGCTAGCAGCTCCTCGGGACAGAAAGGCGATGGCTACACCTTC.

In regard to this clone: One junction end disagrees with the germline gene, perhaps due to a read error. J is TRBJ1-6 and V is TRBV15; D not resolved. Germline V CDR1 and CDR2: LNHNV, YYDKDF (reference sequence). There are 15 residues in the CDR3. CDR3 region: CATSKSRGANSPLHF. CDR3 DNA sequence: TGTGCCACCAGCAAGTCCAGAGGAGCTAATTCACCCCTCCATTTT. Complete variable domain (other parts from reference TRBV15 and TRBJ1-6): DAMVIQNPRYQVTQFGKPVTLSCSQTLNHNVMYWYQQKSSQAPKLLFHYYDKDFNNEADTPDNFQSRRPNTSFCFLDIRSPGLGDTAMYLCATSKSRGANSPLHFGNGTRLTVT.

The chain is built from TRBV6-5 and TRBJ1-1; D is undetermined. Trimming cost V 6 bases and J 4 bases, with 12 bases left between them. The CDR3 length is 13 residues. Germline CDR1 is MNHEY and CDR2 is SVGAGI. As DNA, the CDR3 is TGTGCCAGCAGCCCCCCGGAGGGCACTGAAGCTTTCTTT. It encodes CASSPPEGTEAFF.

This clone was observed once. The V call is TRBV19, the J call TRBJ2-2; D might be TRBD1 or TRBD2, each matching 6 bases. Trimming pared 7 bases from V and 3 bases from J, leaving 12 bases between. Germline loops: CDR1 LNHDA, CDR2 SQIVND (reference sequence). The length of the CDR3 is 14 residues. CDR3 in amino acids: CASKGGDDTGELFF. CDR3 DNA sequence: TGTGCCAGTAAGGGGGGTGATGACACCGGGGAGCTGTTTTTT.

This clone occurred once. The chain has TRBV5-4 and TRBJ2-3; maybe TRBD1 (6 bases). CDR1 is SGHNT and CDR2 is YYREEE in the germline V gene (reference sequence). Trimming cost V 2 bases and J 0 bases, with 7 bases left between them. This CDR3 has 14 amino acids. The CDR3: CASSLGGSTDTQYF. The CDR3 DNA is TGTGCCAGCAGCTTAGGGGGAAGCACAGATACGCAGTATTTT. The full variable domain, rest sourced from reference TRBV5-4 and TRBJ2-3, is ETGVTQSPTHLIKTRGQQVTLRCSSQSGHNTVSWYQQALGQGPQFIFQYYREEENGRGNFPPRFSGLQFPNYSSELNVNALELDDSALYLCASSLGGSTDTQYFGPGTRLTVL.

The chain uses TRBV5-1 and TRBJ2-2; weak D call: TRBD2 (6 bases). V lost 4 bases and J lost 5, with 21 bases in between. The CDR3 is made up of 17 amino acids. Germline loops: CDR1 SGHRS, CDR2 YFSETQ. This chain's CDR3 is CASSGDWGAGRTGELFF. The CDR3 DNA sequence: TGCGCCAGCAGCGGGGACTGGGGCGCGGGGCGGACCGGGGAGCTGTTTTTT.

The CDR3 DNA reads as TGTGCCAGCAAACAAACGAACTGGGGCAATGAAAAACTGTTTTTT. Translating it yields CASKQTNWGNEKLFF. The chain is built from TRBV21-1 and TRBJ1-4; the table's D call of TRBD1 was not tested on the DNA. TRBV21-1 is given as a pseudogene. This CDR3 region has 15 residues.

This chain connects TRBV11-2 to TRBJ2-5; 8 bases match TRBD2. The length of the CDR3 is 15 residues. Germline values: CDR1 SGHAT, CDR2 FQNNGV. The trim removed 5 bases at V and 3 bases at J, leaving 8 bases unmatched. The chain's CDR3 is CASSGRGGKEETQYF. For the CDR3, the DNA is TGTGCCAGCAGCGGCCGGGGGGGGAAAGAAGAGACCCAGTACTTC. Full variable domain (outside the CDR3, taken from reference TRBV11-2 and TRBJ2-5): EAGVAQSPRYKIIEKRQSVAFWCNPISGHATLYWYQQILGQGPKLLIQFQNNGVVDDSQLPKDRFSAERLKGVDSTLKIQPAKLEDSAVYLCASSGRGGKEETQYFGPGTRLLVL.

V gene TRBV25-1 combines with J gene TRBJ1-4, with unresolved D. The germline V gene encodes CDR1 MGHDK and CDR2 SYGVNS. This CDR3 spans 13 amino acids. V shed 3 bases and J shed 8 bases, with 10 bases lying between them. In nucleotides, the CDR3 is TGTGCCAGCAGTGACGCCGGGAGAGAAAAACTGTTTTTT. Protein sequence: CASSDAGREKLFF. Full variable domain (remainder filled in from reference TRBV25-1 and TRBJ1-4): EADIYQTPRYLVIGTGKKITLECSQTMGHDKMYWYQQDPGMELHLIHYSYGVNSTEKGDLSSESTVSRIRTEHFPLTLESARPSHTSQYLCASSDAGREKLFFGSGTQLSVL.

CDR3 in DNA: TGTGCCAGCACCCAAGAAGTCCCACCCCTCCACTTT. Translating it yields CASTQEVPPLHF. V and J are TRBV2 and TRBJ1-6; D not resolved. Germline V CDR1 and CDR2: SNHLY, FYNNEI. This CDR3 is built from 12 residues. The V and J ends lost 7 bases and 11 bases respectively, with 12 bases between them.

The CDR3 sequence is CASSLRGSYEQYF. In DNA form, the CDR3 reads TGTGCCAGCAGTTTGCGGGGGTCCTACGAGCAGTACTTC. The rearrangement uses TRBV6-5 and TRBJ2-7; the match to TRBD2 covers 7 bases. CDR3 length: 13 amino acids. Trimming removed 4 bases from V and 1 base from J; junction bases left unmatched: 1. From germline, CDR1 is MNHEY and CDR2 SVGAGI.

DNA of the CDR3: TGTGCCAGCAGCTTTCGCAGTGGAAACACCATATATTTT. It codes for CASSFRSGNTIYF. The chain combines TRBV7-2 with TRBJ1-3; D call uncertain. The length of the CDR3 is 13 residues. Trimming took off 3 bases at V and 3 bases at J, with 6 bases between the two ends. Germline CDR1 and CDR2: SGHTA and FQGNSA.

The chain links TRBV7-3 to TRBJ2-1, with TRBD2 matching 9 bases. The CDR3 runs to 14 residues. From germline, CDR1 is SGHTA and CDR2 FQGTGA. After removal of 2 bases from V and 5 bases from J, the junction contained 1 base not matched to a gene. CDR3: CASSLAGGHNEQFF. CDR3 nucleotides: TGTGCCAGCAGCTTAGCGGGGGGGCACAATGAGCAGTTCTTC.

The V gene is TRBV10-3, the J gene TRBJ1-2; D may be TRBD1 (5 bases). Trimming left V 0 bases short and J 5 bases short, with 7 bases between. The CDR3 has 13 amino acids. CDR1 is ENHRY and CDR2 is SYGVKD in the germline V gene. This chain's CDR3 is CAISESPGYGYTF. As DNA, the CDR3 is TGTGCCATCAGTGAGTCGCCAGGGTATGGCTACACCTTC.

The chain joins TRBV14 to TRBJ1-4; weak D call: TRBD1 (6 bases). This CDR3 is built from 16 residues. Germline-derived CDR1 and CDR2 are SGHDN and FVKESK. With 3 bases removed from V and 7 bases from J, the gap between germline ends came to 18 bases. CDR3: CASSHLKQGLGEKLFF. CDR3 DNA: TGTGCCAGCAGCCACCTCAAACAGGGACTCGGTGAAAAACTGTTTTTT.

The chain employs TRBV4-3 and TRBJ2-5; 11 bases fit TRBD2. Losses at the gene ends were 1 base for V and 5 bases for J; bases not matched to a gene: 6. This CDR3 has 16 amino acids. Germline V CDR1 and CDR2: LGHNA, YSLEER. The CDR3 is CASSQGLAGGGETQYF. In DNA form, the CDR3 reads TGCGCCAGCAGCCAAGGGCTAGCGGGGGGTGGTGAGACCCAGTACTTC.